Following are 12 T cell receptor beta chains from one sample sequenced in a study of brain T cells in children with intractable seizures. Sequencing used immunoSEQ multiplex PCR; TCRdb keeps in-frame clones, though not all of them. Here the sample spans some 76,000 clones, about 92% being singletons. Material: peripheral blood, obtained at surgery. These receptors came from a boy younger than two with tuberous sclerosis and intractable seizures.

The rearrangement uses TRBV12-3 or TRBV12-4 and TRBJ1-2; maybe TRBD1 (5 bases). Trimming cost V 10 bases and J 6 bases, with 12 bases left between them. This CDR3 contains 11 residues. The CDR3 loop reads CANKDKNGYTF. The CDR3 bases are TGTGCCAACAAGGACAAAAATGGCTACACCTTC.

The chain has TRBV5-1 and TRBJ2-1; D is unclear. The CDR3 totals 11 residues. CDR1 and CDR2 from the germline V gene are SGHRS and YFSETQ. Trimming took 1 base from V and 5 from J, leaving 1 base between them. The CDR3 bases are TGCGCCAGCAGCTTGAACAATGAGCAGTTCTTC. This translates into CASSLNNEQFF.

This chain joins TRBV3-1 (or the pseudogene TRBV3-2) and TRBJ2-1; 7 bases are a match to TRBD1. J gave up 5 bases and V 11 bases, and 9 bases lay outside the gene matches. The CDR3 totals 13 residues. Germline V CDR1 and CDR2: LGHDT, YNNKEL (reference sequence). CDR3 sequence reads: CACQGVGDNEQFF. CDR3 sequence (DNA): TGTGCCTGCCAGGGGGTAGGGGACAATGAGCAGTTCTTC.

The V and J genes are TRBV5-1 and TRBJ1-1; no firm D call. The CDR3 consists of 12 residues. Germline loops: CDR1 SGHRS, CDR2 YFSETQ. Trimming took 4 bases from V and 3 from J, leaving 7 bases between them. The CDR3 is CASSGRDTEAFF. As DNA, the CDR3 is TGCGCCAGCAGCGGGCGGGACACTGAAGCTTTCTTT.

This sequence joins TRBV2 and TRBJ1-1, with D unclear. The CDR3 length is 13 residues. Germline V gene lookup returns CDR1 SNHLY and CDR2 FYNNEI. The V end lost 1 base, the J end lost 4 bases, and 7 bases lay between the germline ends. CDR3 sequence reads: CASSEEASTEAFF. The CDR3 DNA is TGTGCCAGCAGTGAAGAGGCGAGCACTGAAGCTTTCTTT.

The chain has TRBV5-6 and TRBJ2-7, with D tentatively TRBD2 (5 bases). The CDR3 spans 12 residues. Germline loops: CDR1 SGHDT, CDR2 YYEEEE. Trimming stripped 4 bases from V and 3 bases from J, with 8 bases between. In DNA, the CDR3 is TGTGCCAGCAGCACCGGGGACTACGAGCAGTACTTC. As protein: CASSTGDYEQYF.

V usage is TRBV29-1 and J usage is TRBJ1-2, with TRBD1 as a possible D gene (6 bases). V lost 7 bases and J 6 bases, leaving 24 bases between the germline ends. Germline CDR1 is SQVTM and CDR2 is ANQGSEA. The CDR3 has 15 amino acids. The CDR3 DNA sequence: TGCAGCGCTGGAAGGAGGGCAGGGGAGCTGGATGGCTACACCTTC. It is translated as CSAGRRAGELDGYTF.

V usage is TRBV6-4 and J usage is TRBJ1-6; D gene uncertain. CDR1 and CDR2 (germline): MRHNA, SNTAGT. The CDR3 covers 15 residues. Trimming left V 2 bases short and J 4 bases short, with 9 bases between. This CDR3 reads CASSDDDGYNSPLHF. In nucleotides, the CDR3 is TGTGCCAGCAGTGACGATGACGGATATAATTCACCCCTCCACTTT.

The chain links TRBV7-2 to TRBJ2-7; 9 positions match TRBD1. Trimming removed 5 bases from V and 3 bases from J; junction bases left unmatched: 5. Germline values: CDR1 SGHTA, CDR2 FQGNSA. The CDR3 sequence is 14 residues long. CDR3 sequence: CASSVGTGHYEQYF. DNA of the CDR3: TGTGCCAGCAGCGTCGGGACAGGGCACTACGAGCAGTACTTC.

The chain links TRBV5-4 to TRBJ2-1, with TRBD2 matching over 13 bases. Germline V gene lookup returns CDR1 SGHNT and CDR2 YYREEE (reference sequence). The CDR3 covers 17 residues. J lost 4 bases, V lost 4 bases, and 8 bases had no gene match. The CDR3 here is CASSGGTSGIRYNEQFF. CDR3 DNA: TGTGCCAGCAGCGGGGGGACTAGCGGGATAAGATACAATGAGCAGTTCTTC.

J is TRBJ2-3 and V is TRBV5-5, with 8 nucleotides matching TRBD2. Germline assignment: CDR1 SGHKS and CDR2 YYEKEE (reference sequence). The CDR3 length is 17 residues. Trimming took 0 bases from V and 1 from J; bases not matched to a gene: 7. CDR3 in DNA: TGTGCCAGCAGCTTGGTTTTCGGGGGGGCTCGCACAGATACGCAGTATTTT. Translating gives CASSLVFGGARTDTQYF.

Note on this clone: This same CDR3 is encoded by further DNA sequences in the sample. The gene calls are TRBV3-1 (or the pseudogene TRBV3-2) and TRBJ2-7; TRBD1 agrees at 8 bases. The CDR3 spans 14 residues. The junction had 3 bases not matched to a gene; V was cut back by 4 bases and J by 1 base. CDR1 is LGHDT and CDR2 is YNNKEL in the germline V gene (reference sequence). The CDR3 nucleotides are TGTGCCAGCAGCCCAGGACAGGGATCCTACGAGCAGTACTTC. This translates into CASSPGQGSYEQYF.